Only one count was recorded for the clone carrying this T cell receptor beta chain. Per the original data handling: Cell counts per sample came from amplifying reference gene primers. TCRdb keeps only in-frame clones here, not all; method: immunoSEQ multiplex PCR. V and J calls and clone size come straight from that table; D and trimming were deduced from the DNA. The table records approximately 140,000 clones, more than 70% of them present only once. Germline V gene lookup returns CDR1 SGHTA and CDR2 FQGNSA. Trimming cost V 2 bases and J 6 bases, with 17 bases left between them. This CDR3 comprises 17 residues. The data stem from a study of blood T cell repertoires in COVID-19.

The chain recombines TRBV7-2 with TRBJ1-6, with D possibly being TRBD1 (6 bases). The receptor comes from a human donor in a cohort sampled during active COVID-19. Sample: peripheral blood. CDR3 amino acids: CASSLTLGGGGNSPLHF. The CDR3 DNA is TGTGCCAGCAGCTTAACTCTAGGGGGGGGAGGTAATTCACCCCTCCACTTT.